The source of this TCR beta chain is a study of OX40 agonist ivuxolimab in advanced cancers. Background on the study: Eligibility rules accepted prior anti-PD-1, anti-PD-L1 or anti-CTLA-4 therapy, and 40% had some.

The sampling schedule covered blood at baseline, cycle 4 day 1, and cycle 7 day 1. TCRdb keeps only in-frame clones here, not all; method: immunoSEQ multiplex PCR. The data hold approximately 31,000 clones, with around 90% observed a single time. The CDR3 runs 12 residues. Germline V gene data show CDR1 as MDHEN and CDR2 as SYDVKM. The V gene lost 1 base and the J gene lost 3 bases, with 3 bases spanning the gap. The clonotype originates from an adult with an advanced solid tumor such as melanoma, head and neck, liver or kidney cancer. V and J are TRBV28 and TRBJ1-2, with no clear D. The sequences come from CD4+ or CD8+ T cells sorted from blood, collected in a trial of the OX40 agonist ivuxolimab. This CDR3 reads CASSLSHYGYTF. The CDR3 region has the DNA TGTGCCAGCAGTTTATCCCACTATGGCTACACCTTC.